The 19 T cell receptor beta chains below all came from one sample that was sequenced in a study of CD8+ T cells in alopecia areata. Following extraction, RNA underwent reverse transcription to cDNA, which served as the sequencing template. Profiling relied on immunoSEQ multiplex PCR, and the TCRdb table lists in-frame clones only, not all of them. The repertoire has 180,000 or so clones, more than 60% of them found once; the top ten carry around 1.8%. The sequenced sample was CD4+ T cells sorted from blood, obtained at week 0. The receptors come from a human donor with alopecia areata.

This clone appeared a few times. V gene TRBV7-2 combines with J gene TRBJ2-7, with unresolved D. The CDR3 loop spans 16 amino acids. The germline V and J ends were trimmed by 5 bases and 3 bases, with 20 bases remaining between them. The germline V gene encodes CDR1 SGHTA and CDR2 FQGNSA. The DNA for the CDR3 is TGTGCCAGCAGCCCGTGGTCCCCCCTAAATAGCTACGAGCAGTACTTC. This codes for CASSPWSPLNSYEQYF.

The chain links TRBV5-1 to TRBJ1-2; D not certain. Germline lookup yields CDR1 SGHRS and CDR2 YFSETQ. This CDR3 comprises 13 residues. V lost 0 bases to trimming and J lost 2 bases, with 5 bases between them. CDR3 protein: CASSLAENYGYTF. CDR3 DNA: TGCGCCAGCAGCTTGGCCGAGAACTATGGCTACACCTTC.

The chain combines TRBV30 with TRBJ2-2; D unresolved. Germline values: CDR1 GTSNPN, CDR2 SVGIG (reference sequence). V was pared by 2 bases and J by 4 bases, with 17 bases between. The CDR3 spans 16 residues. CDR3: CAWSQVGRIGTGELFF. In DNA form, the CDR3 reads TGTGCCTGGAGTCAAGTAGGCAGAATCGGCACCGGGGAGCTGTTTTTT.

The rearrangement uses TRBV4-1 and TRBJ1-2; the D is unclear. CDR3 length equals 15 residues. In germline, CDR1 is MGHRA, CDR2 YSYEKL. V gave up 1 base and J gave up 4 bases, with 13 bases separating them. Here the CDR3 reads CASSQVPTEFYGYTF. The CDR3 DNA reads as TGCGCCAGCAGCCAAGTCCCAACAGAGTTCTATGGCTACACCTTC.

The chain links TRBV2 to TRBJ2-1; D may correspond to TRBD1 or TRBD2 (5 bases each). Trimming removed 11 bases from V and 9 bases from J, with 20 bases in between. Germline CDR1 reads SNHLY; CDR2 reads FYNNEI. The CDR3 extends over 13 amino acids. The CDR3 is CAGGRRGIGEQFF. The CDR3 DNA reads TGTGCCGGAGGCCGTCGGGGCATTGGTGAGCAGTTCTTC.

The chain links TRBV5-6 to TRBJ2-6, with TRBD1 matching 8 bases. This CDR3 is 16 amino acids long. Germline CDR1 reads SGHDT; CDR2 reads YYEEEE. The junction had 7 bases not matched to a gene; V was cut back by 6 bases and J by 2 bases. DNA for the CDR3: TGTGCCAGCACAGACAGGGGAGGAACTGGGGCCAACGTCCTGACTTTC. Amino acids: CASTDRGGTGANVLTF.

The chain uses TRBV30 and TRBJ1-5; no clear D gene. The CDR3 sequence is 12 residues long. The V and J ends lost 5 bases and 4 bases respectively, with 9 bases between them. Germline assignment: CDR1 GTSNPN and CDR2 SVGIG (reference sequence). The CDR3 loop is CAWREGNQPQHF. In nucleotides, the CDR3 is TGTGCCTGGCGGGAAGGGAATCAGCCCCAGCATTTT. The whole variable domain, filled in from reference TRBV30 and TRBJ1-5, reads SQTIHQWPATLVQPVGSPLSLECTVEGTSNPNLYWYRQAAGRGLQLLFYSVGIGQISSEVPQNLSASRPQDRQFILSSKKLLLSDSGFYLCAWREGNQPQHFGDGTRLSIL.

The genes are TRBV6-5 and TRBJ2-7; D is perhaps TRBD1 (5 bases). Trimming pared 0 bases from V and 2 bases from J, leaving 14 bases between. There are 16 residues in the CDR3. CDR1 and CDR2 (germline): MNHEY, SVGAGI. Written as DNA, the CDR3 is TGTGCCAGCAGTTACTCGTTCCAGGGATTACCCTACGAGCAGTACTTC. It translates to CASSYSFQGLPYEQYF.

The rearrangement links TRBV29-1 to TRBJ1-5; 10 bases align to TRBD1. Germline lookup yields CDR1 SQVTM and CDR2 ANQGSEA. Unmatched junction bases numbered 10, after V lost 6 bases and J lost 5 bases. The CDR3 has 15 amino acids. CDR3: CSVVLGQGVDQPQHF. CDR3 coding DNA: TGCAGCGTCGTGCTTGGACAGGGGGTAGATCAGCCCCAGCATTTT.

The genes are TRBV5-6 and TRBJ1-3; TRBD1 is a possible D gene (5 bases). Per germline, CDR1 SGHDT and CDR2 YYEEEE. Deletions cut 0 bases from V and 1 base from J, with 11 bases between. This CDR3 contains 16 residues. CDR3 nucleotide sequence: TGTGCCAGCAGCTTGGCCTTTAGGGGATCTGGAAACACCATATATTTT. Translated: CASSLAFRGSGNTIYF.

The CDR3 reads CSVEAPETQYF. The CDR3 DNA follows: TGCAGCGTTGAAGCCCCGGAGACCCAGTACTTC. This sequence joins TRBV29-1 and TRBJ2-5; D not resolved. This CDR3 is built from 11 residues. CDR1 is SQVTM, CDR2 ANQGSEA, per germline. V dropped 1 base and J dropped 5 bases, with 5 bases sitting between them.

About this clone: Other nucleotide sequences from this sample produce the same CDR3. This sequence joins TRBV29-1 and TRBJ2-3; 11 nucleotides align to TRBD2. With 3 bases clipped from V and 0 bases from J, the junction kept 2 bases outside the gene matches. The length of the CDR3 is 15 residues. CDR1 is SQVTM, CDR2 ANQGSEA, per germline. CDR3 region: CSVERLAGSTDTQYF. CDR3 nucleotides: TGCAGCGTTGAGAGACTAGCGGGAAGCACAGATACGCAGTATTTT.

The rearrangement uses TRBV9 and TRBJ1-2; no clear D gene. V dropped 0 bases and J dropped 4 bases, with 7 bases sitting between them. Germline loops: CDR1 SGDLS, CDR2 YYNGEE. The CDR3 runs 13 residues. CDR3 nucleotide sequence: TGTGCCAGCAGCGTAGGTCAGCCCTATGGCTACACCTTC. Amino acid sequence: CASSVGQPYGYTF. The entire variable domain, with the rest obtained from reference TRBV9 and TRBJ1-2, is as follows: DSGVTQTPKHLITATGQRVTLRCSPRSGDLSVYWYQQSLDQGLQFLIQYYNGEERAKGNILERFSAQQFPDLHSELNLSSLELGDSALYFCASSVGQPYGYTFGSGTRLTVV.

The chain is built from TRBV6-4 and TRBJ2-3; D is perhaps TRBD1 or TRBD2 (5 bases each). The CDR3 covers 15 residues. CDR1 is MRHNA and CDR2 is SNTAGT in the germline V gene. V was clipped by 3 bases and J by 0 bases, with 10 bases between them. The CDR3 is CASSEEDTSTDTQYF. The CDR3 DNA reads as TGTGCCAGCAGTGAGGAGGACACTAGCACAGATACGCAGTATTTT.

This clone has a single count. The genes are TRBV5-1 and TRBJ2-5; 10 nucleotides line up with TRBD2. CDR1 is SGHRS, CDR2 YFSETQ, per germline. With V trimmed by 0 bases and J by 5 bases, 7 bases remained unmatched. The CDR3 contains 16 residues. CDR3 DNA: TGCGCCAGCAGCTTGGCCAGCGGGGGGGCCTTGGAGACCCAGTACTTC. Residues: CASSLASGGALETQYF.

The chain uses TRBV10-3 and TRBJ2-5, with D perhaps matching TRBD1 (5 bases). CDR1 and CDR2 (germline): ENHRY, SYGVKD. There are 13 residues in the CDR3. V dropped 11 bases and J dropped 2 bases, with 15 bases sitting between them. In DNA, the CDR3 is TGTGCCGCAACGCCTGACAGTCAAGAGACCCAGTACTTC. Translated: CAATPDSQETQYF.

V usage is TRBV7-8 and J usage is TRBJ2-5; possibly TRBD2 for D (7 bases). This CDR3 region has 17 residues. V lost 5 bases and J lost 3, with 22 bases in between. Germline CDR1 is SGHVS and CDR2 is FQNEAQ. CDR3 amino acids: CASSPDGGAGNEETQYF. CDR3 nucleotide sequence: TGTGCCAGCAGCCCTGATGGGGGGGCAGGGAACGAAGAGACCCAGTACTTC. The full variable domain, in which reference TRBV7-8 and TRBJ2-5 provide the parts outside the CDR3, is GAGVSQSPRYKVAKRGQDVALRCDPISGHVSLFWYQQALGQGPEFLTYFQNEAQLDKSGLPSDRFFAERPEGSVSTLKIQRTQQEDSAVYLCASSPDGGAGNEETQYFGPGTRLLVL.

The rearrangement uses TRBV9 and TRBJ1-4; D perhaps matches TRBD1 (6 bases). From germline, CDR1 is SGDLS and CDR2 YYNGEE. Trimming took off 0 bases at V and 0 bases at J, with 6 bases between the two ends. The CDR3 is 15 amino acids. DNA of the CDR3: TGTGCCAGCAGCGTAGGGACAGCAACTAATGAAAAACTGTTTTTT. Translated: CASSVGTATNEKLFF.

This clone was recorded a few times. The chain has TRBV29-1 and TRBJ2-3, with 8 bases fitting TRBD1. The CDR3 extends over 12 amino acids. The V gene's germline CDR1 is SQVTM and CDR2 ANQGSEA. The CDR3 nucleotides read TGCAGGGCGGACAGGGGCACAGATACGCAGTATTTT. Translated, it gives CRADRGTDTQYF.